This T cell receptor (beta chain) was observed in a study of shared clonotypes between healthy human individuals. Germline lookup yields CDR1 MNHNS and CDR2 SASEGT. V gave up 6 bases and J gave up 5 bases; unmatched junction bases: 8. The CDR3 covers 14 residues. Repertoires were generated with immunoSEQ multiplex PCR, while TCRdb's copy carries only in-frame clones and drops some. Among around 2.5 million clones listed, 80% to 95% were seen once. This chain uses TRBV6-1 with TRBJ1-1; TRBD1 matches at 8 bases. This clonotype was sampled from a man in his late teens or twenties in good health. Some clones in this sample may be carry-over from other donors' samples. Sequencing was carried out using naive CD4+ T cells from PBMCs. The subset here: CD45RA+ positively selected. The CDR3, as DNA: TGTGCCAGCAGCACAACAGGGGGGTGGACTGAAGCTTTCTTT. As protein: CASSTTGGWTEAFF.